These 12 T cell receptor beta chains came from one sample sequenced in a study of control samples from healthy donors and cancer patients. Sequenced by immunoSEQ multiplex PCR; TCRdb stores in-frame clones only, minus some. The sample lists about 82,000 clones; just under 95% were seen once. The sample consisted of blood. These receptors came from a woman aged 18-29 years in good health.

This chain uses TRBV27 with TRBJ2-1, with D perhaps TRBD1 or TRBD2 (5 bases each). Germline V gene lookup returns CDR1 MNHEY and CDR2 SMNVEV (reference sequence). V gave up 10 bases and J gave up 2 bases, with 18 bases separating them. CDR3 length equals 15 residues. The CDR3 region is CATPALQGAYNEQFF. The CDR3 DNA reads as TGTGCCACCCCCGCACTCCAGGGAGCCTACAATGAGCAGTTCTTC.

The genes are TRBV27 and TRBJ2-2; D is unresolved. Germline-derived CDR1 and CDR2 are MNHEY and SMNVEV (reference sequence). The CDR3 length is 12 residues. V was shortened by 1 base and J by 6 bases, with 3 bases between the two germline ends. This chain's CDR3 is CASSLFPGELFF. As DNA, the CDR3 is TGTGCCAGCAGTTTATTTCCCGGGGAGCTGTTTTTT.

V and J are TRBV28 and TRBJ1-6; D unresolved. The V gene's germline CDR1 is MDHEN and CDR2 SYDVKM. The V end was cut by 1 base, the J end by 10 bases, with 11 bases between. The CDR3 is 14 amino acids. The CDR3 nucleotides are TGTGCCAGCAGTTTATCCGGACTTCAGTCACCCCTCCACTTT. Translation: CASSLSGLQSPLHF.

The chain carries TRBV4-2 and TRBJ1-2; D not certain. Per germline, CDR1 LGHNA and CDR2 YNFKEQ. This CDR3 region has 13 residues. Trimming stripped 0 bases from V and 2 bases from J, with 4 bases between. The CDR3 reads CASSQEDNYGYTF. The CDR3 DNA reads TGTGCCAGCAGCCAAGAGGACAACTATGGCTACACCTTC.

The chain carries TRBV28 and TRBJ1-2; D gene ambiguous. This CDR3 has 13 amino acids. Germline assignment: CDR1 MDHEN and CDR2 SYDVKM. The V end lost 3 bases, the J end lost 3 bases, and 8 bases lay between the germline ends. In nucleotides, the CDR3 is TGTGCCAGCAGTTTTGTAGGCTACTATGGCTACACCTTC. Its protein product is CASSFVGYYGYTF.

V and J are TRBV6-2 or TRBV6-3 and TRBJ2-1, with a weak D call TRBD2 (6 bases). V gave up 2 bases and J gave up 0 bases, with 14 bases separating them. The CDR3 is 17 residues long. From germline, CDR1 is MNHEY and CDR2 SVGEGT. CDR3 coding DNA: TGTGCCAGCAGTTACGTCTTCGGGAGTAGCTCCTACAATGAGCAGTTCTTC. It is translated as CASSYVFGSSSYNEQFF.

This chain joins TRBV9 and TRBJ2-1, with D possibly being TRBD2 (8 bases). V was clipped by 0 bases and J by 9 bases, with 34 bases between them. CDR1 is SGDLS, CDR2 YYNGEE, per germline. The CDR3 runs 21 residues. CDR3: CASSVAVGAGQREKYWVEQFF. DNA for the CDR3: TGTGCCAGCAGCGTAGCCGTTGGGGCGGGACAGCGGGAGAAATATTGGGTTGAGCAGTTCTTC.

The gene calls are TRBV7-3 and TRBJ2-1, with D perhaps matching TRBD2 (6 bases). From germline, CDR1 is SGHTA and CDR2 FQGTGA. The CDR3 is 14 amino acids. V lost 4 bases to trimming and J lost 0 bases, with 7 bases between them. DNA for the CDR3: TGTGCCAGCAGCTCTAGCGACTCCTACAATGAGCAGTTCTTC. It codes for CASSSSDSYNEQFF.

V is TRBV10-3 and J is TRBJ2-1, with 12 nucleotides matching TRBD2. This CDR3 is 13 amino acids long. V lost 7 bases to trimming and J lost 9 bases; unmatched junction nucleotides: 4. Germline V gene lookup returns CDR1 ENHRY and CDR2 SYGVKD. The CDR3 spells CAITASGGGEQFF. CDR3 nucleotide sequence: TGTGCCATCACGGCTAGCGGGGGGGGTGAGCAGTTCTTC.

The CDR3 nucleotides are TGTGCCAGCAGTTATGGGGGAACAGCTAACTATGGCTACACCTTC. It codes for CASSYGGTANYGYTF. This sequence joins TRBV6-2 or TRBV6-3 and TRBJ1-2; tentatively, D is TRBD1 (5 bases). V lost 3 bases to trimming and J lost 0 bases, with 11 bases between them. Germline loops: CDR1 MNHEY, CDR2 SVGEGT. This CDR3 contains 15 residues.

V gene TRBV6-5 combines with J gene TRBJ2-1; 8 bases line up with TRBD2. CDR1 and CDR2 from the germline V gene are MNHEY and SVGAGI. The CDR3 loop spans 15 amino acids. V trimming: 0 bases; J trimming: 7 bases; junction bases outside the gene matches: 5. The CDR3 DNA reads TGTGCCAGCAGTTACTCAGCGGGAGTATGGAATGAGCAGTTCTTC. Its protein is CASSYSAGVWNEQFF.

This clone showed up just a few times. The chain combines TRBV20-1 with TRBJ1-2; D unresolved. The V gene lost 3 bases and the J gene lost 7 bases, with 9 bases spanning the gap. The CDR3 loop spans 11 amino acids. Per germline, CDR1 DFQATT and CDR2 SNEGSKA (reference sequence). The DNA of the CDR3 is TGCAGTGCTAGCGGTCGGGGTGGCTACACCTTC. Residues: CSASGRGGYTF.